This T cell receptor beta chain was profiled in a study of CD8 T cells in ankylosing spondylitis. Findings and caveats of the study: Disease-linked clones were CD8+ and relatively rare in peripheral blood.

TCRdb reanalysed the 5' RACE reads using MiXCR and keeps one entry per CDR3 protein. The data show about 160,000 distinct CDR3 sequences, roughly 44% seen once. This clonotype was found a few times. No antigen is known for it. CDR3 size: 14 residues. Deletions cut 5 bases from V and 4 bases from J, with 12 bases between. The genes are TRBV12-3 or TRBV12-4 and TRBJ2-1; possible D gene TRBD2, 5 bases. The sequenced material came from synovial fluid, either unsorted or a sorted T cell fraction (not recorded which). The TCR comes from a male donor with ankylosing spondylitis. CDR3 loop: CASSRLAEYNEQFF. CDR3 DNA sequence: TGTGCCAGCAGTAGGCTAGCAGAATACAATGAGCAGTTCTTC.